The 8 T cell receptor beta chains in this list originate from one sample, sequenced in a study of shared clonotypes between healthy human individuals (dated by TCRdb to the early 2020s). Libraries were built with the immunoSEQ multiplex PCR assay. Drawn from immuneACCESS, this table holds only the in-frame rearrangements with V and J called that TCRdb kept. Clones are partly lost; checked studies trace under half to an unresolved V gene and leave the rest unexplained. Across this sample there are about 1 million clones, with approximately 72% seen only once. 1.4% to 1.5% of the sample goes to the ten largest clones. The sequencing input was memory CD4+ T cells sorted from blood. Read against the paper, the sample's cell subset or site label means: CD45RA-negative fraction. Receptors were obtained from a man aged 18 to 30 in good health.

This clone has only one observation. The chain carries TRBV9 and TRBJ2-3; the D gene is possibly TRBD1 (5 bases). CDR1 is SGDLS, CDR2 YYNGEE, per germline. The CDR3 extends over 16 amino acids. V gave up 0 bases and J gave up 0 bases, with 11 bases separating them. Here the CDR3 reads CASSVAQGSSTDTQYF. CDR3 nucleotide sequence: TGTGCCAGCAGCGTAGCTCAGGGATCTAGCACAGATACGCAGTATTTT.

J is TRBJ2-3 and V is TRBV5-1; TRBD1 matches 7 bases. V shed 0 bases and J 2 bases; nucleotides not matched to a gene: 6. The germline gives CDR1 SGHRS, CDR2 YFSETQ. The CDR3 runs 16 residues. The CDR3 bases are TGCGCCAGCAGCTTGGCCGGGACAGTACCCACAGATACGCAGTATTTT. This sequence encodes CASSLAGTVPTDTQYF.

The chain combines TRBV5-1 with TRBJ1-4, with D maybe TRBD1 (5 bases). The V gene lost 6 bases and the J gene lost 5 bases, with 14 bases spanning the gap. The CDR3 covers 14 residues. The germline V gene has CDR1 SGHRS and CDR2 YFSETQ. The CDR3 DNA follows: TGCGCCAGCAAGAAGTTGGCAGGGAATGAAAAACTGTTTTTT. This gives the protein CASKKLAGNEKLFF.

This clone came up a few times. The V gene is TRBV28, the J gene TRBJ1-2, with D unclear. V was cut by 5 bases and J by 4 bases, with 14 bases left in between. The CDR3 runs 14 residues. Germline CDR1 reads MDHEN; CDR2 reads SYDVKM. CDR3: CASSQAGILYGYTF. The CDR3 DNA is TGTGCCAGCAGTCAGGCGGGAATTCTCTATGGCTACACCTTC.

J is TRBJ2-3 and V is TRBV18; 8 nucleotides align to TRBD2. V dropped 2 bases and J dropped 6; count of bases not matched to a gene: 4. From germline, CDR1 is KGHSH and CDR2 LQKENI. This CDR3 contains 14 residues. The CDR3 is CASSPTQRGDTQYF. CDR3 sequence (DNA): TGTGCCAGCTCACCAACACAGCGGGGGGATACGCAGTATTTT. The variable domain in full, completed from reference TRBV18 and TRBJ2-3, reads NAGVMQNPRHLVRRRGQEARLRCSPMKGHSHVYWYRQLPEEGLKFMVYLQKENIIDESGMPKERFSAEFPKEGPSILRIQQVVRGDSAAYFCASSPTQRGDTQYFGPGTRLTVL.

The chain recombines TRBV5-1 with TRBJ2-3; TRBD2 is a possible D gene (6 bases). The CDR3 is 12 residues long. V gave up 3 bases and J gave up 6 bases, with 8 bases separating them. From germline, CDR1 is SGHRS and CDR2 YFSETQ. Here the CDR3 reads CASSSEGDTQYF. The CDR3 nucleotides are TGCGCCAGCAGCTCGGAGGGGGATACGCAGTATTTT. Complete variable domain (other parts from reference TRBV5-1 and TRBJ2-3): KAGVTQTPRYLIKTRGQQVTLSCSPISGHRSVSWYQQTPGQGLQFLFEYFSETQRNKGNFPGRFSGRQFSNSRSEMNVSTLELGDSALYLCASSSEGDTQYFGPGTRLTVL.

The CDR3 sequence is CASSVGLEETQYF. The CDR3 nucleotides read TGTGCCAGCAGCGTAGGGCTGGAAGAGACCCAGTACTTC. This chain connects TRBV9 to TRBJ2-5; D unclear. Trimming cost V 0 bases and J 3 bases, with 6 bases left between them. Looked up from germline, CDR1 is SGDLS and CDR2 is YYNGEE. The length of the CDR3 is 13 residues. The variable domain in full, with the rest retrieved from reference TRBV9 and TRBJ2-5, is DSGVTQTPKHLITATGQRVTLRCSPRSGDLSVYWYQQSLDQGLQFLIQYYNGEERAKGNILERFSAQQFPDLHSELNLSSLELGDSALYFCASSVGLEETQYFGPGTRLLVL.

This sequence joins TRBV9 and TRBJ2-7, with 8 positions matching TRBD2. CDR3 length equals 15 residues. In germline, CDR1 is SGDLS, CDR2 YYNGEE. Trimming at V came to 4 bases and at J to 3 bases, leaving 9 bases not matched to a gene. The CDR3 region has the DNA TGTGCCAGCAGCCCGGGGGGGACTAGTGTCTACGAGCAGTACTTC. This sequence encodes CASSPGGTSVYEQYF.